This TCR beta chain stems from a study of shared clonotypes between healthy human individuals. Looking at the study overall: There were three CD4 naive, three CD4 memory, two CD8 naive and one CD8 memory plates per donor.

Study-level findings and limits: A generally larger estimated richness was seen in naive subsets than in memory subsets.

This CDR3 is built from 13 residues. Trimming took 0 bases from V and 3 from J, leaving 5 bases between them. CDR1 and CDR2 from the germline V gene are SGHAT and FQNNGV. Genomic DNA of every subset was divided equally among multiple immunoSEQ plates. Produced via immunoSEQ multiplex PCR; TCRdb's table is partial and in-frame only. The table has some 2 million clones, just under 95% seen once. Naive CD8 cells lacked CD45RO and underwent positive selection for CCR7, leaving out terminally differentiated effector memory CD45RA+ cells. Comment on this clone: As yet, its antigen is unknown.

Input material: naive CD8+ T cells sorted from blood. The gene calls are TRBV11-2 and TRBJ1-1, with D unresolved. The receptor's source is a man between 18 and 35 years old in good health. CDR3 in amino acids: CASSLEDHTEAFF. CDR3 DNA: TGTGCCAGCAGCTTAGAGGACCACACTGAAGCTTTCTTT.